This T cell receptor beta chain was retrieved from a study of OX40 agonist ivuxolimab in advanced cancers. Study information: Prior anti-PD-1, anti-PD-L1 or anti-CTLA-4 therapy was allowed; around 40% had some.

Clones were sequenced by immunoSEQ multiplex PCR, and TCRdb holds only the in-frame ones, with some missing. In the table there are about 79,000 clones, roughly 94% of which are singletons. The CDR3 spans 17 residues. Germline trimming cut 0 bases from V and 6 bases from J; bases unmatched to any gene: 9. Germline lookup yields CDR1 LGHNA and CDR2 YSLEER. The TCR originated in an adult with an advanced solid tumor such as melanoma, head and neck, liver or kidney cancer. Here the sequenced sample was CD4+ or CD8+ T cells sorted from blood, taken in a trial of the OX40 agonist ivuxolimab. The chain carries TRBV4-3 and TRBJ2-2, with TRBD1 matching 8 bases. In DNA form, the CDR3 reads TGCGCCAGCAGCCAAGATAGGGGGTCAGGGGGCGCCGGGGAGCTGTTTTTT. Its protein product is CASSQDRGSGGAGELFF.